Below, 13 T cell receptor beta chains from the same sample are listed, as sequenced in a study of blood T cell repertoires in COVID-19. The data were produced by immunoSEQ multiplex PCR, yet TCRdb's version contains in-frame clones alone and is incomplete. The sample carries more than 75,000 clones, 70% to 90% recorded once. The sample comprised peripheral blood. Receptors were obtained from a man aged 80 or over with active or convalescent COVID-19.

This chain connects TRBV18 to TRBJ1-2; D not resolved. Trimming took 3 bases from V and 7 from J, leaving 12 bases between them. The CDR3 has 13 amino acids. From germline, CDR1 is KGHSH and CDR2 LQKENI. The CDR3 nucleotides are TGTGCCAGCTCACCCGCAGACTCGGGTGGCTACACCTTC. This translates into CASSPADSGGYTF.

The chain employs TRBV7-9 and TRBJ1-6, with TRBD1 identical over 11 bases. The J segment lost 8 bases and the V segment lost 5 bases, leaving 5 bases of the junction unmatched. This CDR3 comprises 15 residues. Germline lookup yields CDR1 SEHNR and CDR2 FQNEAQ (reference sequence). DNA for the CDR3: TGTGCCAGCAGCACCCGGACAGGGGGCGATTCACCCCTCCACTTT. Protein: CASSTRTGGDSPLHF.

This clone has a handful of counts. V and J are TRBV6-2 or TRBV6-3 and TRBJ1-5, with D perhaps TRBD1 (6 bases). In germline, CDR1 is MNHEY, CDR2 SVGEGT. The CDR3 totals 13 residues. V was cut by 2 bases and J by 6 bases, with 8 bases left in between. CDR3 nucleotides: TGTGCCAGCAGTTACATCAGGGGTCAGCCCCAGCATTTT. It is translated as CASSYIRGQPQHF.

The chain carries TRBV15 and TRBJ1-2; D not resolved. The CDR3 covers 14 residues. In germline, CDR1 is LNHNV, CDR2 YYDKDF (reference sequence). Between the trimmed V and J ends, which lost 0 bases and 8 bases, there was a span of 13 bases. CDR3: CATSRDERRLGYTF. The DNA for the CDR3 is TGTGCCACCAGCAGAGATGAGCGACGTCTGGGCTACACCTTC.

CDR3 sequence reads: CASSLYRGSNTGELFF. The CDR3 DNA reads TGTGCCAGCAGCTTATACAGGGGGTCGAACACCGGGGAGCTGTTTTTT. The V and J genes are TRBV11-1 and TRBJ2-2; 8 bases are shared with TRBD1. The CDR3 is 16 residues long. V dropped 2 bases and J dropped 0; count of bases not matched to a gene: 2. CDR1 SGHAT and CDR2 FQDESV come from the germline V gene (reference sequence).

The rearrangement links TRBV9 to TRBJ2-7; no reliable D call. The CDR3 has 14 amino acids. Trimming stripped 0 bases from V and 5 bases from J, with 12 bases between. The germline V gene has CDR1 SGDLS and CDR2 YYNGEE. CDR3: CASSVVAQTHEQYF. The CDR3, as DNA: TGTGCCAGCAGCGTAGTAGCCCAGACCCACGAGCAGTACTTC.

This clone was counted once. The genes are TRBV5-8 and TRBJ1-1; no definite D call. V was clipped by 0 bases and J by 4 bases, with 7 bases between them. Germline loops: CDR1 SGHTS, CDR2 YDEGEE. The CDR3 totals 13 residues. The CDR3 reads CASSLGSVTEAFF. The DNA for the CDR3 is TGTGCCAGCAGCTTGGGGTCGGTCACTGAAGCTTTCTTT.

The chain links TRBV5-1 to TRBJ2-7; the match to TRBD2 covers 12 bases. Germline V lookup: CDR1 SGHRS, CDR2 YFSETQ. This CDR3 contains 14 residues. Trimming at V came to 4 bases and at J to 7 bases, leaving 6 bases not matched to a gene. The CDR3 reads CASSAQGTSGEQYF. Here the CDR3 DNA reads TGCGCCAGCAGCGCCCAAGGGACTAGCGGGGAGCAGTACTTC.

This clone has just one count. The genes are TRBV2 and TRBJ1-1; no firm D call. This CDR3 has 13 amino acids. V was clipped by 2 bases and J by 4 bases, with 8 bases between them. Germline V gene sequence: CDR1 SNHLY, CDR2 FYNNEI. CDR3: CASSESGGTEAFF. The CDR3 bases are TGTGCCAGCAGTGAATCTGGCGGCACTGAAGCTTTCTTT. The whole variable domain, filled in from reference TRBV2 and TRBJ1-1, reads EPEVTQTPSHQVTQMGQEVILRCVPISNHLYFYWYRQILGQKVEFLVSFYNNEISEKSEIFDDQFSVERPDGSNFTLKIRSTKLEDSAMYFCASSESGGTEAFFGQGTRLTVV.

This chain connects TRBV4-3 to TRBJ2-1; 8 nucleotides line up with TRBD2. CDR3 length: 16 amino acids. Per the germline V gene, CDR1 is LGHNA and CDR2 is YSLEER. V lost 1 base and J lost 10; bases outside the gene matches: 12. This CDR3 reads CASSQGLSGKVWEQFF. Written as DNA, the CDR3 is TGCGCCAGCAGCCAAGGCCTTAGCGGGAAGGTATGGGAGCAGTTCTTC.

The chain recombines TRBV6-5 with TRBJ1-1; D gene unclear. There are 13 residues in the CDR3. V was pared by 6 bases and J by 1 base, with 9 bases between. Germline V gene lookup returns CDR1 MNHEY and CDR2 SVGAGI. Here the CDR3 reads CASSPQRNTEAFF. In nucleotides, the CDR3 is TGTGCCAGCAGCCCACAGAGGAACACTGAAGCTTTCTTT.

The chain couples TRBV6-6 to TRBJ2-7, with 9 bases fitting TRBD1. The ends lost 7 bases at V and 5 bases at J; junction bases unmatched: 12. The CDR3 contains 15 residues. The germline CDR1 and CDR2 sequences are MNHNY and SVGAGI (reference sequence). The CDR3, as DNA: TGTGCCAGCAACTTGGGACAGGGAAGAGGCGACGAGCAGTACTTC. It yields the protein CASNLGQGRGDEQYF.

The chain combines TRBV12-3 or TRBV12-4 with TRBJ1-1; D is possibly TRBD1 (6 bases). Trimming took off 7 bases at V and 2 bases at J, with 11 bases between the two ends. The CDR3 length is 13 residues. The CDR3 bases are TGTGCCAGCACCATGGGACATAACACTGAAGCTTTCTTT. The encoded protein is CASTMGHNTEAFF.